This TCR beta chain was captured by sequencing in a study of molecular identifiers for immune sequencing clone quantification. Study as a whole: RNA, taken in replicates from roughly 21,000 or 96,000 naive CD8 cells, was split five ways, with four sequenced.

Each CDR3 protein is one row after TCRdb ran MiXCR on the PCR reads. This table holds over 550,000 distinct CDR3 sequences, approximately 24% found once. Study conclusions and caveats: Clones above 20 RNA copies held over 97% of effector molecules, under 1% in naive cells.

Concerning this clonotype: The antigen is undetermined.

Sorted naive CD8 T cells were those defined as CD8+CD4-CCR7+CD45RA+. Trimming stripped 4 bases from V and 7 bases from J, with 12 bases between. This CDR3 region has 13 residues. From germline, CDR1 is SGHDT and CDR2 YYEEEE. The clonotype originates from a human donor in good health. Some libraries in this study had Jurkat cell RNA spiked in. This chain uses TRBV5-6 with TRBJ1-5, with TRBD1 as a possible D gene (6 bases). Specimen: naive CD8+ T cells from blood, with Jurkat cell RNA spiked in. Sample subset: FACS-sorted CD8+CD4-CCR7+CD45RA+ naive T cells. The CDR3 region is CASSVQGYQPQHF. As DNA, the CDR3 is TGTGCCAGCAGCGTACAGGGTTACCAGCCCCAGCATTTT.